The source of this T cell receptor beta chain is a study of T-cell reconstitution after alpha-beta-depleted transplantation in children. Preparation of the TCRbeta library used unique molecular identifiers. TCRdb fed the PCR reads into MiXCR, producing one record per CDR3 protein. The sample lists around 500,000 distinct CDR3 sequences, around 12% occurring once. The CDR3 extends over 13 amino acids. CDR1 and CDR2 from the germline V gene are SGDLS and YYNGEE. Trimming pared 3 bases from V and 2 bases from J, leaving 8 bases between. This clonotype turned up a few times. The chain couples TRBV9 to TRBJ2-5, with no clear D. The sequence was collected from a human donor who donated a stem cell graft to a child with combined immunodeficiency. The specimen comprised PBMCs from the stem cell graft donor, sampled from the stem cell graft. As DNA, the CDR3 is TGTGCCAGCAGCGAGGCCCCGCAAGAGACCCAGTACTTC. Its protein product is CASSEAPQETQYF.